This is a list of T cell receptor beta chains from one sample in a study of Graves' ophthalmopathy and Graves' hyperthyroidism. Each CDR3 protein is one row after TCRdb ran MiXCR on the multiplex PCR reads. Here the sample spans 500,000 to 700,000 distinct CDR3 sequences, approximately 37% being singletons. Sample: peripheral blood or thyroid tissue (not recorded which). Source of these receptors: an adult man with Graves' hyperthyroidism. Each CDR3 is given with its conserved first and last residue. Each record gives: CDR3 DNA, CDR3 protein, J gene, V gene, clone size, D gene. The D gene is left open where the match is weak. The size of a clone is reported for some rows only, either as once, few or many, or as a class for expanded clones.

TGCAGCGTGCAAACAGGGGTCACTGAAGCTTTCTTT	CSVQTGVTEAFF	TRBJ1-1	TRBV29-1	many	TRBD1
TGTGCCAGCAGACAGGGGCCCTCTGGGGCCAACGTCCTGACTTTC	CASRQGPSGANVLTF	TRBJ2-6	TRBV6-1	NA	TRBD1
TGTGCCAGCAGCCCGGGACAGGGCTTTATCACTGAAGCTTTCTTT	CASSPGQGFITEAFF	TRBJ1-1	TRBV11-2	NA	TRBD1
TGTGCCAGCAGTCCGGAACTAGCTTCGGAGACCCAGTACTTC	CASSPELASETQYF	TRBJ2-5	TRBV6-2/TRBV6-3	few	NA
TGTGCCAGCAGTCTCCTTGACAGCATAACAACCGGGGAGCTGTTTTTT	CASSLLDSITTGELFF	TRBJ2-2	TRBV5-8	few	NA
TGTGCCAGCAGCTCAGGACAAGACTCGGGCAATCAGCCCCAGCATTTT	CASSSGQDSGNQPQHF	TRBJ1-5	TRBV7-9	many	NA
TGTGCCAGCAGCTTATCACTCCAAGAGGCCCAGTACTTC	CASSLSLQEAQYF	TRBJ2-5	TRBV13	NA	NA
TGTGCCACCAGCACACAGAATAACAATCAGCCCCAGCATTTT	CATSTQNNNQPQHF	TRBJ1-5	TRBV15	many	NA
TGTGCCATCACTGGGACAGGGTATGGCTACACCTTC	CAITGTGYGYTF	TRBJ1-2	TRBV10-3	NA	TRBD1
TGTGCCAGCAGTGAATTGGGCCAACAAGAGACCCAGTACTTC	CASSELGQQETQYF	TRBJ2-5	TRBV25-1	NA	NA
TGCGCCAGCAGCCCCGAAAGTAGCTCTGGAAACACCATATATTTT	CASSPESSSGNTIYF	TRBJ1-3	TRBV5-1	few	NA
TGTGCCAGCAGCTCCAGGGCCGCAATATCCTACGAGCAGTACTTC	CASSSRAAISYEQYF	TRBJ2-7	TRBV11-2	many	NA
TGTGCCAGCAGCGGCACCAGGGAAGCTCCGAACACCGGGGAGCTGTTTTTT	CASSGTREAPNTGELFF	TRBJ2-2	TRBV9	NA	NA
TGTGCCAGCAGTCAACAGGGTTGGCAGCCCCAGCATTTT	CASSQQGWQPQHF	TRBJ1-5	TRBV12-3/TRBV12-4	many	NA
TGCGCCAGCAGCTTGGGACGGGGGGGCAAGAATGAGCAGTTCTTC	CASSLGRGGKNEQFF	TRBJ2-1	TRBV5-1	few	TRBD2
TGTGCCACCAGTGATCCCCCAGCGGGAGCGCAGTATTTT	CATSDPPAGAQYF	TRBJ2-3	TRBV24-1	NA	TRBD2
TGTGCCAGCACGGGGAATTCACCCCTCCACTTT	CASTGNSPLHF	TRBJ1-6	TRBV5-4	NA	NA
TGTGCCAGCAGCTTGGGTCAGGGACAGATCACTGAAGCTTTCTTT	CASSLGQGQITEAFF	TRBJ1-1	TRBV5-4	NA	TRBD1
TGCGCCAGCAGCCTGGGGTACGACAGGGAGCGTGAAAAACTGTTTTTT	CASSLGYDREREKLFF	TRBJ1-4	TRBV5-1	few	TRBD1
TGTGCCAGCAGCTCCGCTAGCGCACAGGGGGGTTACGAGCAGTACTTC	CASSSASAQGGYEQYF	TRBJ2-7	TRBV7-9	many	TRBD1
TGCAGCATTGAGACCGACAGCTACGGCTACACCTTC	CSIETDSYGYTF	TRBJ1-2	TRBV29-1	NA	NA
TGTGCCACCAGCAGAGAGCGGGGAAGCTCCTACAATGAGCAGTTCTTC	CATSRERGSSYNEQFF	TRBJ2-1	TRBV15	NA	NA
TGTGCCAGCAGTCCCCTGGGACTAGCGGGGGGGACCTACGAGCAGTACTTC	CASSPLGLAGGTYEQYF	TRBJ2-7	TRBV27	NA	TRBD2
TGTGCCAGCCGCCGTAGCGGGGAAGGCACAGATTCTTATGGCTACACCTTC	CASRRSGEGTDSYGYTF	TRBJ1-2	TRBV11-2	NA	NA
TGCAGTGCATTCCTCCCTCCTCTAAAACTGTTTTTT	CSAFLPPLKLFF	TRBJ1-4	TRBV20-1	many	NA
TGTGCCAGCAGTCCTAAACTAAACTATGGCTACACCTTC	CASSPKLNYGYTF	TRBJ1-2	TRBV6-1	few	NA
TGTGCCAGCAGGCTGACAAGCTCTGGGGCCAACGTCCTGACTTTC	CASRLTSSGANVLTF	TRBJ2-6	TRBV6-5	many	NA
TGTGCCAGCAGCTTAACGGCGAATACGCAGTACTTC	CASSLTANTQYF	TRBJ2-5	TRBV11-2	NA	NA